This T cell receptor beta chain was recovered during a study of T cell responses to AZD1222 COVID-19 vaccine. Data came from immunoSEQ multiplex PCR; TCRdb stores just in-frame clones and leaves some out. The sample lists about 150,000 clones, just over 90% seen once, with less than 2% in the top ten. Of note for this clone: Its antigen remains unidentified.

V was cut by 5 bases and J by 7 bases, with 13 bases left in between. The germline CDR1 and CDR2 sequences are KGHDR and SFDVKD. The CDR3 is 14 amino acids. Regarding the study as a whole: Spike as a whole was targeted by vaccine-associated CD4 TCRs, dominant at 160-218 and 743-854. Among those given AZD1222, only five to seven were seropositive at baseline. Repertoires were collected only later (after the peak T cell response had occurred).

This TCR was recovered from an adult in good health. This specimen consisted of peripheral blood, obtained on day 0 of AZD1222 vaccination. This chain connects TRBV24-1 to TRBJ1-4, with D maybe TRBD1 (5 bases). The CDR3 here is CATSAGEGSEKLFF. The DNA of the CDR3 is TGTGCCACCAGTGCGGGAGAGGGGAGTGAAAAACTGTTTTTT.